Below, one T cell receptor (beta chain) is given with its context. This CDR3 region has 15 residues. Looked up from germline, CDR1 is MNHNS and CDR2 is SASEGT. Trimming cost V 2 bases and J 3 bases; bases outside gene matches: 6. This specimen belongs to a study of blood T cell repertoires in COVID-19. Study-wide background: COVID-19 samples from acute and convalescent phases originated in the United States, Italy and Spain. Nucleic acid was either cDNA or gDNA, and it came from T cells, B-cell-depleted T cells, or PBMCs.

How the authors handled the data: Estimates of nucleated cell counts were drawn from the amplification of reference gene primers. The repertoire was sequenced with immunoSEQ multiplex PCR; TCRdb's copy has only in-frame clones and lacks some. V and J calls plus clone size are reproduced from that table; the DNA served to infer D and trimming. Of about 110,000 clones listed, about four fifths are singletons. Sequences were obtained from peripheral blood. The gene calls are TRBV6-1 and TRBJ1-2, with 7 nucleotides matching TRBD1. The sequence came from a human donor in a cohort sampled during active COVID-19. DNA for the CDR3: TGTGCCAGCAGTGAACCCCGGACAGGAGACTATGGCTACACCTTC. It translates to CASSEPRTGDYGYTF.